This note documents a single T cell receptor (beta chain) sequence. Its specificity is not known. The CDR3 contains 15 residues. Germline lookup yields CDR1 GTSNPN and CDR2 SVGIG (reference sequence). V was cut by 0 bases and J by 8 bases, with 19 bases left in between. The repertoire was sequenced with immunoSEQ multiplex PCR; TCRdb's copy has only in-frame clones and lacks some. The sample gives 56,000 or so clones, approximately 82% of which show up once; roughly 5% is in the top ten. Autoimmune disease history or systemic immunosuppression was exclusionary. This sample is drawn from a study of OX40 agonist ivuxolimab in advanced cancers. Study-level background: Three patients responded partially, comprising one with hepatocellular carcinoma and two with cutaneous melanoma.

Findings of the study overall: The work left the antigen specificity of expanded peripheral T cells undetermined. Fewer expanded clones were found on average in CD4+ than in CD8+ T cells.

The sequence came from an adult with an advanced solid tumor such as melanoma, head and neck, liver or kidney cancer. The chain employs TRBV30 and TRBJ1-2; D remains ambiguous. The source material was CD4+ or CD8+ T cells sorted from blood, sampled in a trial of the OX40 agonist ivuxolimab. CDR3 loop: CAWSVTGRIPGGYTF. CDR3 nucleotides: TGTGCCTGGAGTGTGACGGGGAGAATACCTGGGGGCTACACCTTC.